A selection of T cell receptor beta chains follows, all from one sample in a study of CD8 T cells in ankylosing spondylitis. MiXCR, run by TCRdb on the 5' RACE reads, gives a single entry per CDR3 protein. The sample includes under 120,000 distinct CDR3 sequences, more than 20% seen only once; the top ten take around 12%. The sequenced material came from synovial fluid, either unsorted or a sorted T cell fraction (not recorded which). These receptors all stem from a male donor with ankylosing spondylitis. Each CDR3 is given with its conserved first and last residue. Only part of the rows carry a size: once, few, many, or a class if the clone is expanded.

abundance: NA; v_gene: TRBV5-1; CDR3aa: CASSSLANEQFF
abundance: NA; v_gene: TRBV7-9; CDR3aa: CASSWGNQPQHF
abundance: NA; v_gene: TRBV10-1; CDR3aa: CASSGQRADTQYF
abundance: few; v_gene: TRBV2; CDR3aa: CASRGMSNNSPLHF
abundance: many; v_gene: TRBV12-3/TRBV12-4; CDR3aa: CASRQGTVNTEAFF
abundance: many; v_gene: TRBV21-1; CDR3aa: CASSKGGTRNNEQFF
abundance: NA; v_gene: TRBV20-1; CDR3aa: CRASSGESSYEQYF
abundance: NA; v_gene: TRBV20-1; CDR3aa: CSGRGQVNQAFF
abundance: NA; v_gene: TRBV3-1; CDR3aa: CASTRSGRSGETQYF
abundance: few; v_gene: TRBV10-3; CDR3aa: CAIMGGEGTNTGELFF
abundance: few; v_gene: TRBV20-1; CDR3aa: CSVQGGDLSGRGYNEQFF
abundance: NA; v_gene: TRBV19; CDR3aa: CASSSDRVRGYTF
abundance: few; v_gene: TRBV7-2; CDR3aa: CASSSQATDTQYF
abundance: NA; v_gene: TRBV29-1; CDR3aa: CSVDGGESPDTQYF
abundance: few; v_gene: TRBV7-9; CDR3aa: CASSSPGAGYNEQFF
abundance: NA; v_gene: TRBV4-2; CDR3aa: CASSQAGRQGEAFF
abundance: few; v_gene: TRBV3-1; CDR3aa: CASSPFGTSGGPDTQYF
abundance: many; v_gene: TRBV10-2; CDR3aa: CASSENGRGYEQYF
abundance: NA; v_gene: TRBV12-3/TRBV12-4; CDR3aa: CASSIRTSGNQETQYF
abundance: few; v_gene: TRBV24-1; CDR3aa: CATGRDNYNEQFF
abundance: NA; v_gene: TRBV7-9; CDR3aa: CASSRGDGTESYEQYF
abundance: NA; v_gene: TRBV20-1; CDR3aa: CSARDKQERNYGYTF
abundance: many; v_gene: TRBV20-1; CDR3aa: CSAKVWGLAGGPSDNEQFF
abundance: NA; v_gene: TRBV20-1; CDR3aa: CSAGNSGNTIYF
abundance: NA; v_gene: TRBV18; CDR3aa: CASSPDISSGNTIYF
abundance: many; v_gene: TRBV12-3/TRBV12-4; CDR3aa: CASSFRGGNTGELFF
abundance: few; v_gene: TRBV30; CDR3aa: CAWSQPGQGNTIYF
abundance: few; v_gene: TRBV20-1; CDR3aa: CSAEQVSSYNEQFF
abundance: once; v_gene: TRBV5-1; CDR3aa: CASSLLAGGDNEQFF
abundance: few; v_gene: TRBV20-1; CDR3aa: CSAFLAGLAETQYF
abundance: NA; v_gene: TRBV12-3/TRBV12-4; CDR3aa: CASRADRLNTEAFF
abundance: NA; v_gene: TRBV10-3; CDR3aa: CAISLSGANVLTF
abundance: many; v_gene: TRBV20-1; CDR3aa: CSASGTGGGYTF
abundance: few; v_gene: TRBV4-1; CDR3aa: CASSQGTSIQETQYF
abundance: NA; v_gene: TRBV6-1; CDR3aa: CASSTPSGVEAFF
abundance: NA; v_gene: TRBV11-2; CDR3aa: CASSLLRAGLDNEQFF
abundance: NA; v_gene: TRBV20-1; CDR3aa: CSASSNRYTEAFF
abundance: NA; v_gene: TRBV15; CDR3aa: CATSRDVPYEQYF
abundance: NA; v_gene: TRBV7-2; CDR3aa: CASSLVGQGDEAFF
abundance: few; v_gene: TRBV6-1; CDR3aa: CASSEAGLINNEQFF
abundance: NA; v_gene: TRBV7-2; CDR3aa: CASSLLGSAEAFF
abundance: many; v_gene: TRBV20-1; CDR3aa: CSARSTGELFF
abundance: few; v_gene: TRBV6-4; CDR3aa: CASSRDGFNSPLHF
abundance: many; v_gene: TRBV20-1; CDR3aa: CSARSQRAYNEQFF
abundance: NA; v_gene: TRBV20-1; CDR3aa: CSARRGGRATDTQYF
abundance: medium-sized; v_gene: TRBV14; CDR3aa: CASSQDMTLGDEQFF
abundance: few; v_gene: TRBV12-3/TRBV12-4; CDR3aa: CASSLKGSTDTQYF
abundance: NA; v_gene: TRBV28; CDR3aa: CASNLAGRETQYF
abundance: few; v_gene: TRBV12-3/TRBV12-4; CDR3aa: CASSLEVAGRFREQYF
abundance: NA; v_gene: TRBV7-8; CDR3aa: CASRIDRDTGELFF